Below, 7 T cell receptor beta chains from the same sample are listed, as sequenced in a study of blood T cell repertoires in COVID-19. Using immunoSEQ multiplex PCR, the repertoire was profiled, and TCRdb retains in-frame clones only, with some absent. The data contain about 150,000 clones, under 85% of them singletons. The specimen sequenced was peripheral blood. The receptors stem from a woman aged 80 or over with acute or convalescent COVID-19.

The chain uses TRBV5-1 and TRBJ2-7; the D gene is possibly TRBD1 (6 bases). Germline loops: CDR1 SGHRS, CDR2 YFSETQ. CDR3 length equals 13 residues. V was pared by 4 bases and J by 3 bases, with 11 bases between. CDR3 loop: CASSQDRSYEQYF. The CDR3 DNA follows: TGCGCCAGCAGCCAAGACAGGAGCTACGAGCAGTACTTC.

The V call is TRBV6-2 or TRBV6-3, the J call TRBJ2-1; 9 bases match TRBD2. Germline CDR1 and CDR2: MNHEY and SVGEGT. This CDR3 spans 17 amino acids. V lost 6 bases to trimming and J lost 2 bases; unmatched junction nucleotides: 11. The CDR3 spells CASSIDGGGAPYNEQFF. CDR3 coding DNA: TGTGCCAGCAGCATCGATGGCGGGGGGGCGCCCTACAATGAGCAGTTCTTC.

The chain couples TRBV5-1 to TRBJ1-6; TRBD1 matches at 9 bases. This CDR3 comprises 15 residues. In germline, CDR1 is SGHRS, CDR2 YFSETQ. Trimming took 4 bases from V and 6 from J; bases not matched to a gene: 5. CDR3 amino acids: CASSSDRGGNSPLHF. The CDR3 bases are TGCGCCAGCAGCAGTGACAGGGGGGGTAATTCACCCCTCCACTTT.

V usage is TRBV9 and J usage is TRBJ2-2; a weak D match, TRBD2 (5 bases). Germline assignment: CDR1 SGDLS and CDR2 YYNGEE. V gave up 4 bases and J gave up 6 bases, with 7 bases separating them. This CDR3 has 12 amino acids. This CDR3 reads CASSRGSGELFF. The DNA for the CDR3 is TGTGCCAGCAGCCGAGGGTCCGGGGAGCTGTTTTTT.

The chain joins TRBV9 to TRBJ1-4; possible D gene TRBD1, 5 bases. This CDR3 contains 14 residues. CDR1 and CDR2 (germline): SGDLS, YYNGEE. Trimming removed 2 bases from V and 3 bases from J, with 8 bases in between. CDR3 protein: CASSVSGANEKLFF. The CDR3 DNA follows: TGTGCCAGCAGCGTCTCGGGGGCTAATGAAAAACTGTTTTTT.

To note about this clone: The identical CDR3 is also encoded by other nucleotide sequences in the sample. The chain has TRBV5-3 and TRBJ2-6, with TRBD1 identical over 7 bases. TRBV5-3 is classed as an ORF, of uncertain function. V shed 9 bases, J shed 0 bases, and the junction held 9 bases outside the gene matches. The CDR3 runs 16 residues. The CDR3 nucleotides read TGTGCCAACAACAGGGGCCGGGTCTCTGGGGCCAACGTCCTGACTTTC. Translation: CANNRGRVSGANVLTF.

This rearrangement joins TRBV6-5 to TRBJ1-2; D may be TRBD1 (5 bases). Germline V gene data show CDR1 as MNHEY and CDR2 as SVGAGI. The CDR3 consists of 14 residues. Trimming took 6 bases from V and 9 from J, leaving 20 bases between them. This CDR3 is CASRDPDSSPRYTF. The CDR3 DNA reads TGTGCCAGCAGGGACCCCGACAGTTCCCCTCGCTACACCTTC.